This note documents a single T cell receptor beta chain sequence. Its target is unknown. The entry originates in a study of cytomegalovirus exposure and HLA in healthy donors. Findings and limits, study-wide: A reported reduction in N-insertions relative to the roughly 700-donor mean was seen in an Asian-associated ancestry cluster in a later analysis. An apparent linkage of common viral pathogens to several of the most significant clusters emerged in a later analysis.

CDR1 and CDR2 from the germline V gene are SNHLY and FYNNEI. There are 14 residues in the CDR3. With V trimmed by 7 bases and J by 6 bases, 11 bases remained unmatched. PCR amplification relied on 60 Vbeta primers (plus 13 Jbeta primers). Only in-frame clones appear in the TCRdb table, and some are missing; sequencing was by immunoSEQ multiplex PCR. The profile shows 120,000 to 150,000 clones, approximately 70% of them singletons. The receptor was isolated from a middle-aged woman in good health and CMV-seronegative. Sequencing was performed on PBMCs. V gene TRBV2 combines with J gene TRBJ1-2; the match to TRBD1 covers 7 bases. The DNA for the CDR3 is TGTGCCAGCACCCGGGAGGGGGCGATTAATGGCTACACCTTC. This translates into CASTREGAINGYTF. Drawing the rest from reference TRBV2 and TRBJ1-2, the complete variable domain is EPEVTQTPSHQVTQMGQEVILRCVPISNHLYFYWYRQILGQKVEFLVSFYNNEISEKSEIFDDQFSVERPDGSNFTLKIRSTKLEDSAMYFCASTREGAINGYTFGSGTRLTVV.